Listed below are T cell receptor beta chains from one sample, sequenced in a study of CDR3 diversity in severe acne. TCRdb used MiXCR to reprocess the PCR reads, holding one entry per CDR3 protein. Counted here are approximately 90,000 distinct CDR3 sequences, approximately 49% occurring once; the ten biggest clones make up 11%. Material for sequencing was blood. The receptors shown here come from a male donor with severe acne vulgaris. Both conserved end residues are part of each CDR3. The D gene is left open where the match is weak. Size is omitted from some rows. Given values are once, few, many or a class for expanded clones.

many	TRBJ2-3	12	NA	TRBV2	TGTGCCAGCAGTTTTAGCACAGATACGCAGTATTTT	CASSFSTDTQYF
few	TRBJ2-5	14	NA	TRBV7-7	TGTGCTAGCAGCTTAAGCCGGGGAAAAGAGACCCAGTACTTC	CASSLSRGKETQYF
few	TRBJ2-7	13	NA	TRBV20-1	TGCAGTGCGCCCACCCAGGACAACTACGAGCAGTACTTC	CSAPTQDNYEQYF
few	TRBJ2-7	14	TRBD2	TRBV7-6	TGTGCCAGCAGCTTAGCGCTAGCGGGAGGACAGCAGTACTTC	CASSLALAGGQQYF
once	TRBJ2-3	15	TRBD1	TRBV18	TGTGCCAGCTCACCACAGGGGGCGCAAAGAGATACGCAGTATTTT	CASSPQGAQRDTQYF
few	TRBJ2-1	16	TRBD2	TRBV4-1	TGCGCCAGCAGCCAAGTCCTACGAGGGAGGGTCAATGAGCAGTTCTTC	CASSQVLRGRVNEQFF
NA	TRBJ1-2	11	NA	TRBV10-3	TGCGCCATCAGTAAAGGGGATGGCTACACCTTC	CAISKGDGYTF
NA	TRBJ2-7	12	NA	TRBV29-1	TGCAGCGTTGAAGTTTCCCCCCGGGAGCAGTACTTC	CSVEVSPREQYF
many	TRBJ2-1	15	TRBD2	TRBV6-4	TGTGCCAGCAGCCGACTAGCGGGAGAACGCAATGAGCAGTTCTTC	CASSRLAGERNEQFF
NA	TRBJ2-3	15	TRBD2	TRBV7-2	TGTGCCAGCAGCTTGCGGGAGGTCGGTTCAAATACGCAGTATTTT	CASSLREVGSNTQYF
few	TRBJ2-5	15	TRBD1	TRBV10-2	TGCGCCAGCAGTGAAGACAGGGTCCTTCAAGAGACCCAGTACTTC	CASSEDRVLQETQYF
few	TRBJ1-6	16	NA	TRBV5-4	TGTGCCAGCAGCCCCCAGCAGGGGACGGAGAATTCACCCCTCCACTTT	CASSPQQGTENSPLHF
NA	TRBJ1-5	14	NA	TRBV6-2/TRBV6-3	TGTGCCAGCAGCCAGCAGTTCGAGAATCAGCCCCAGCATTTT	CASSQQFENQPQHF
NA	TRBJ2-1	17	TRBD2	TRBV7-2	TGTGCCAGCAGCGTAAGGGGGACTAGCGGGAGTTGGTATGAGCAGTTCTTC	CASSVRGTSGSWYEQFF
NA	TRBJ2-5	16	TRBD2	TRBV19	TGTGCCAGTAGTAGGGGTAGCGGGAGGGCCCGGGAGACCCAGTACTTC	CASSRGSGRARETQYF
many	TRBJ2-5	14	TRBD2	TRBV20-1	TGCAGTGCTAGAGCGGGAGGGCCGTCAGAGACCCAGTACTTC	CSARAGGPSETQYF
medium-sized	TRBJ2-7	13	NA	TRBV12-3/TRBV12-4	TGTGCCAGCAGTTTCGGCAGGGCCTACGAGCAGTACTTC	CASSFGRAYEQYF
many	TRBJ1-5	13	NA	TRBV20-1	TGCAGTGCTACATCGACCAGCAATCAGCCCCAGCATTTT	CSATSTSNQPQHF
many	TRBJ2-1	15	TRBD2	TRBV11-2	TGTGCCAGCAGCTTAGGCGGGAGCTCCTACAATGAGCAGTTCTTC	CASSLGGSSYNEQFF
many	TRBJ1-4	13	NA	TRBV2	TGTGCCAGCAGCAGGAATCCGGGGGAAAAACTGTTTTTT	CASSRNPGEKLFF
NA	TRBJ2-7	13	NA	TRBV11-2	TGTGCCAGCAGTTTAGGGCCCCTTTACGAGCAGTACTTC	CASSLGPLYEQYF
once	TRBJ2-7	12	TRBD1	TRBV20-1	TGCAGTGCTAAGGACAGGGGCTACGAGCAGTACTTC	CSAKDRGYEQYF
NA	TRBJ2-3	17	TRBD2	TRBV7-7	TGTGCTAGCAGTCCGGGACTAGCGGGAGGAGAGTCAGATACGCAGTATTTT	CASSPGLAGGESDTQYF
NA	TRBJ2-1	15	TRBD2	TRBV20-1	TGCAGTTCCGGGACTAGCGGGAGGGAGGTAGATGAGCAGTTCTTC	CSSGTSGREVDEQFF
NA	TRBJ1-5	13	NA	TRBV28	TGTGCCAGCAGTTCGGAGGGGGGTCAGCCCCAGCATTTT	CASSSEGGQPQHF
NA	TRBJ2-3	15	TRBD1	TRBV20-1	TGCAGTGCCAAAGTTTGGGACAGGGATCCAGATACGCAGTATTTT	CSAKVWDRDPDTQYF
many	TRBJ1-1	14	TRBD1	TRBV20-1	TGCAGTGCCCGTCCCGGGACAGGGACCACTGAAGCTTTCTTT	CSARPGTGTTEAFF
NA	TRBJ2-3	16	TRBD2	TRBV5-1	TGCGCCAGCAGCTTGCGGGGGGGATATGGCACAGATACGCGGTATTTT	CASSLRGGYGTDTRYF
NA	TRBJ1-4	15	NA	TRBV15	TGTGCCACCAGCAGAGGGGCGGCAACTAATGAAAAACTGTTTTTT	CATSRGAATNEKLFF
many	TRBJ1-1	11	NA	TRBV15	TGTGCCACTGGGTCGGGGGTTTTCGCTTTCTTT	CATGSGVFAFF
NA	TRBJ2-6	16	NA	TRBV10-3	TGTGCCATCAGTGCCCCCGACGGGTCTGGGGCCAACGTCCTGACTTTC	CAISAPDGSGANVLTF
NA	TRBJ2-2	14	NA	TRBV30	TGTGCCTGGAGTGTAACTCAGGAAACCGGGGAGCTGTTTTTT	CAWSVTQETGELFF
many	TRBJ2-5	16	NA	TRBV12-5	TGTGCTAGTGGTTTGGCCAGGGAATTCCAACATGGGACCCAGTACTTC	CASGLAREFQHGTQYF
many	TRBJ1-2	14	NA	TRBV2	TGTGCCAGCAGTGAAGTGGCAGGGATATATGGCTACACCTTC	CASSEVAGIYGYTF
many	TRBJ2-7	14	TRBD1	TRBV10-3	TGTGCCATCAGTGCCCGGACAGGGGGCCACGAGCAGTACTTC	CAISARTGGHEQYF
NA	TRBJ2-1	15	TRBD2	TRBV5-1	TGCGCCAGCAGCCCGAGACTAGCGGGAGTCTATGAGCAGTTCTTC	CASSPRLAGVYEQFF
NA	TRBJ1-1	13	NA	TRBV24-1	TGTGCCACCAGTGATTCCAGACAGCTAGAAGCTTTCTTT	CATSDSRQLEAFF
many	TRBJ1-2	14	NA	TRBV7-3	TGTGCCAGCAGCTTAACAGGGGACCAAATCGGCTACACCTTC	CASSLTGDQIGYTF
once	TRBJ2-1	15	NA	TRBV24-1	TGTGCCACCAGTGGTGTAGGTCTGGGTGGTCCTCGTCAGTTCTTC	CATSGVGLGGPRQFF
once	TRBJ2-7	12	TRBD1	TRBV25-1	TGTGCCAGCAGTAGGGGGCTTAACGAGCAGTACTTC	CASSRGLNEQYF
NA	TRBJ2-7	15	TRBD1	TRBV7-9	TGTGCCAGCAGCTCCGAGACAGGGCTTACCTACGAGCAGTACTTC	CASSSETGLTYEQYF
few	TRBJ2-2	14	TRBD1	TRBV7-6	TGTGCCAGCAGCTCCACAGGGGCCACCGGGGAGCTGTTTTTT	CASSSTGATGELFF
NA	TRBJ1-1	12	NA	TRBV7-2	TGTGCCAGCACGGGGGAGCTCGCTGAAGCTTTCTTT	CASTGELAEAFF
many	TRBJ2-7	15	TRBD1	TRBV9	TGTGCCAGCAGCCCCCCCGGGACAGGGAGTCACGAGCAGTACTTC	CASSPPGTGSHEQYF
few	TRBJ2-7	14	TRBD2	TRBV27	TGTGCCAGCCAGAGGACTAGCGGAGCATACGAGCAGTACTTC	CASQRTSGAYEQYF
NA	TRBJ1-5	13	TRBD1	TRBV2	TGTGCCAGCAGGCACCAACAGGGGCTGCCCCAGCATTTT	CASRHQQGLPQHF
NA	TRBJ2-7	13	TRBD2	TRBV2	TGTGCCAGCAGTGTGGCGGGAGGTGGCGAGCAGTACTTC	CASSVAGGGEQYF
NA	TRBJ2-7	15	TRBD1	TRBV29-1	TGCAGCGTTGACCTGGGACAGGGGAGCTCCTACGAGCAGTACTTC	CSVDLGQGSSYEQYF
NA	TRBJ1-1	13	NA	TRBV10-3	TGTGCCATCGCAAATTCGGGGAACACTGAAGCTTTCTTT	CAIANSGNTEAFF
NA	TRBJ2-7	15	TRBD2	TRBV11-2	TGTGCCAGCAGTGGACGGGGAGGGACCACCTACGAGCAGTACTTC	CASSGRGGTTYEQYF
few	TRBJ2-1	14	TRBD1	TRBV10-3	TGTGCCATCAGTCCAATCGGACAGGGGCGTGAGCAGTTCTTC	CAISPIGQGREQFF
few	TRBJ1-2	14	NA	TRBV2	TGTGCCAGCAGTGCGACACAGCGTAACTATGGCTACACCTTC	CASSATQRNYGYTF